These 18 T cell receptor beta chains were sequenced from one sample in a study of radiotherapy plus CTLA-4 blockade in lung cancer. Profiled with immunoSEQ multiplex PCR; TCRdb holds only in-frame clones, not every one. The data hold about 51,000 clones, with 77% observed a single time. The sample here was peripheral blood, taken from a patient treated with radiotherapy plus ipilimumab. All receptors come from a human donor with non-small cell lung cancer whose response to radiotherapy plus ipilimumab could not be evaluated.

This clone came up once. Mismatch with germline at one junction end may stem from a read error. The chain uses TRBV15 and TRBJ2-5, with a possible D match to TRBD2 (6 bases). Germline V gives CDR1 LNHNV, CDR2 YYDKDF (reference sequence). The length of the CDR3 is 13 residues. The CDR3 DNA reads TGTGCCGCCAGCAGGGACTGGGAAGAGACCCAGTACTTC. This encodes CAASRDWEETQYF.

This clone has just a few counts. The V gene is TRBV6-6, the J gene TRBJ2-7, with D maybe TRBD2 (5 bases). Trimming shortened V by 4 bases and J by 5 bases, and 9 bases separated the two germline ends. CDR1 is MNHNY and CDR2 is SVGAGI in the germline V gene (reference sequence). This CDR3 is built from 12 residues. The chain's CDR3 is CASSFSADEQYF. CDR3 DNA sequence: TGTGCCAGCAGTTTTAGCGCCGACGAGCAGTACTTC.

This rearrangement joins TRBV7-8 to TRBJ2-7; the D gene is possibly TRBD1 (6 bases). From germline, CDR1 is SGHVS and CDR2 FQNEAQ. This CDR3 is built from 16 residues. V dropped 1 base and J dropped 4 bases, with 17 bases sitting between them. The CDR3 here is CASSLGWGPFSYEQYF. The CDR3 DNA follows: TGTGCCAGCAGCTTAGGGTGGGGGCCCTTCAGTTACGAGCAGTACTTC.

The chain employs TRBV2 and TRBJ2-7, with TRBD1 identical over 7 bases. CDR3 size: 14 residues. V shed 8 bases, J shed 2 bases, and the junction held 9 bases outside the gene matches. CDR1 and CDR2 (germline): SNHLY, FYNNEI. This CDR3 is CASFRGQQTYEQYF. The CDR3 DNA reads TGTGCCAGCTTCAGGGGACAGCAGACCTACGAGCAGTACTTC.

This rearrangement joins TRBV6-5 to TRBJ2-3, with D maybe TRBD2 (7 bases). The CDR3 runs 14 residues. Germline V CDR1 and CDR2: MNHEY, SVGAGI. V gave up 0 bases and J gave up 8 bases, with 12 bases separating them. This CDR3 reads CASSYSKGGVTQYF. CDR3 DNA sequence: TGTGCCAGCAGTTACTCGAAGGGGGGGGTTACGCAGTATTTT.

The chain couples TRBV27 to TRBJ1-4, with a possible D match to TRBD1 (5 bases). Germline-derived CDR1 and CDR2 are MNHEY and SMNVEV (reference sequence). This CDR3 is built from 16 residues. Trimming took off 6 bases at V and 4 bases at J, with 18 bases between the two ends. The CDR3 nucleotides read TGTGCCAGCAGGACAAAGTCGGGGGAAGATAATGAAAAACTGTTTTTT. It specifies CASRTKSGEDNEKLFF.

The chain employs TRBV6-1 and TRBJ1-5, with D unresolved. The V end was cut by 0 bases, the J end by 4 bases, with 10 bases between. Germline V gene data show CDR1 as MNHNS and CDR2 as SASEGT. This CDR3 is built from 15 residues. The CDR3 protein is CASSEARRSNQPQHF. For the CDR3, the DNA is TGTGCCAGCAGTGAAGCCCGCAGAAGTAATCAGCCCCAGCATTTT.

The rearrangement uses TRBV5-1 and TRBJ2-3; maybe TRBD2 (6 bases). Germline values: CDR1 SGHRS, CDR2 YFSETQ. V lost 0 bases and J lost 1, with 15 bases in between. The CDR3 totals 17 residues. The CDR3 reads CASSLGDSRSRTDTQYF. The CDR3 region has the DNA TGCGCCAGCAGCTTGGGGGACTCCCGTTCTCGCACAGATACGCAGTATTTT.

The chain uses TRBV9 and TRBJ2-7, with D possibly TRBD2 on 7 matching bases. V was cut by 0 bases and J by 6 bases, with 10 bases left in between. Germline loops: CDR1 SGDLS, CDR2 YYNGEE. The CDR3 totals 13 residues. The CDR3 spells CASSVAGGAEQYF. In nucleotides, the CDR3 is TGTGCCAGCAGCGTAGCGGGGGGCGCCGAGCAGTACTTC.

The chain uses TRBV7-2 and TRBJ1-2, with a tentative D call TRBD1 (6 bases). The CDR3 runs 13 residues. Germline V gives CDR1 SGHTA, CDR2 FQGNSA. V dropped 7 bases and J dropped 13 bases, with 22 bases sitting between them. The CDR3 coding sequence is TGTGCCAGCAACTTGGGGGGGCGCCAGGACGGCACCTTC. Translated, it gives CASNLGGRQDGTF.

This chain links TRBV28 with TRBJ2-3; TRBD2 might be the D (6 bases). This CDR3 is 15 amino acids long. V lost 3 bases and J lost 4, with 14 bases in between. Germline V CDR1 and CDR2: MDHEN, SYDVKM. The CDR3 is CASSFAKGLADTQYF. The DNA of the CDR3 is TGTGCCAGCAGTTTCGCAAAGGGACTTGCAGATACGCAGTATTTT.

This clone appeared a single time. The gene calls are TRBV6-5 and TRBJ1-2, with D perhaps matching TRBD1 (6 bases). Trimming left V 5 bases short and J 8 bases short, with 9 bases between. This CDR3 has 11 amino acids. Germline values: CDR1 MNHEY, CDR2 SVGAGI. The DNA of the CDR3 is TGTGCCAGCAGTCCAGGACAGGGCTACACCTTC. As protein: CASSPGQGYTF.

The CDR3 DNA sequence: TGTGCCAGCAGCCAAGCCCCTGCGGGGGGGGCGGATACGCAGTATTTT. Translation gives CASSQAPAGGADTQYF. The rearrangement joins TRBV14 to TRBJ2-3, with 9 bases fitting TRBD2. The length of the CDR3 is 16 residues. Germline V gene lookup returns CDR1 SGHDN and CDR2 FVKESK. V was pared by 1 base and J by 6 bases, with 8 bases of the junction left unmatched.

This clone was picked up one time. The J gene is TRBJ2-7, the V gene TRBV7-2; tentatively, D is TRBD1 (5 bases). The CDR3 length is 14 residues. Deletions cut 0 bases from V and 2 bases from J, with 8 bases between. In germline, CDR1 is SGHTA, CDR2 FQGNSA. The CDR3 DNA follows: TGTGCCAGCAGCTTAGCAGGGGTTACCTACGAGCAGTACTTC. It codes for CASSLAGVTYEQYF. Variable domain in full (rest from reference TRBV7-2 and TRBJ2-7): GAGVSQSPSNKVTEKGKDVELRCDPISGHTALYWYRQSLGQGLEFLIYFQGNSAPDKSGLPSDRFSAERTGGSVSTLTIQRTQQEDSAVYLCASSLAGVTYEQYFGPGTRLTVT.

The CDR3 is CSVESQGLRGYTF. Written as DNA, the CDR3 is TGCAGCGTTGAATCACAGGGTTTGCGTGGCTACACCTTC. The chain has TRBV29-1 and TRBJ1-2, with D perhaps TRBD1 (6 bases). V was pared by 2 bases and J by 7 bases, with 14 bases between. Germline lookup yields CDR1 SQVTM and CDR2 ANQGSEA. The CDR3 loop spans 13 amino acids.

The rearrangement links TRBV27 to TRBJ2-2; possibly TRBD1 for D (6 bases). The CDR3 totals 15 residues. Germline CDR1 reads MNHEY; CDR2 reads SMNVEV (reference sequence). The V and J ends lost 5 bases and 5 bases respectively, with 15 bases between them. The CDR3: CASSREQGRTGELFF. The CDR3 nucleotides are TGTGCCAGCAGTCGAGAACAGGGTCGGACCGGGGAGCTGTTTTTT.

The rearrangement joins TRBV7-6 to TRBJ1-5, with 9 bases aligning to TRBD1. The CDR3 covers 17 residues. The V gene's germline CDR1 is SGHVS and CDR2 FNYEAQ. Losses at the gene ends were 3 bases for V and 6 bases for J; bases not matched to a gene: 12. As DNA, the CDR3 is TGTGCCAGCAGCTTGTCGACAGGGGGTTTTGGGGGTCAGCCCCAGCATTTT. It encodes CASSLSTGGFGGQPQHF.

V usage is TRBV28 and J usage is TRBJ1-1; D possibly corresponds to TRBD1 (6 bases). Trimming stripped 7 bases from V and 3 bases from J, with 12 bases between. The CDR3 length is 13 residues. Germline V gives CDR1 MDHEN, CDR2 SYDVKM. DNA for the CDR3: TGTGCCAGCAACGGGGGGCAGTACACTGAAGCTTTCTTT. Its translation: CASNGGQYTEAFF.